This TCR beta chain was sequenced for a study of brain T cells in children with intractable seizures. Some clones are missing from TCRdb's copy, which holds only in-frame ones; the method was immunoSEQ multiplex PCR. The top ten hold approximately 6.8% of the sample, which has approximately 44,000 clones, 90% seen once. Losses at the gene ends were 5 bases for V and 5 bases for J; bases not matched to a gene: 2. The CDR3 has 14 amino acids. Germline V gives CDR1 SGHTA, CDR2 FQGNSA. Study-wide results and limits: HCMV serostatus was not known, and viral specificity came from CDR3 similarity only.

Concerning this clone itself: Its antigen is undetermined.

Sequencing was limited to surgery cases with top T cell transcript signatures in brain tissue. Patients received at least one anti-epileptic drug before surgery. Sequenced here: peripheral blood, sampled at surgery. The chain couples TRBV7-2 to TRBJ2-3; 12 nucleotides agree with TRBD2. This clonotype was obtained from a girl aged 2 to 10 with tuberous sclerosis and intractable seizures. The CDR3 nucleotides are TGTGCCAGCAGCCCGACTAGCGGGGGAGATACGCAGTATTTT. Protein sequence: CASSPTSGGDTQYF.